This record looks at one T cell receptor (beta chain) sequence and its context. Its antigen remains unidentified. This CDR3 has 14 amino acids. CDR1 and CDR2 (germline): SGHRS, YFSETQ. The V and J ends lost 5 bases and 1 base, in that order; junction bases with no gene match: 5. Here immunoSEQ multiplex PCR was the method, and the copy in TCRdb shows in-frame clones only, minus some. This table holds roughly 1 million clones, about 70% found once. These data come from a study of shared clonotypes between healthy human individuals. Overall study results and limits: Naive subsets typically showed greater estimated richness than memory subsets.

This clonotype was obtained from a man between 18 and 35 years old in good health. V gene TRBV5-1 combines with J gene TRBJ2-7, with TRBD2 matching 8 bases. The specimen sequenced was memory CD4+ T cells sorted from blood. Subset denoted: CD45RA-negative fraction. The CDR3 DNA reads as TGCGCCAGCAGGGTTAGCGGGGTATCCTACGAGCAGTACTTC. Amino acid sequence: CASRVSGVSYEQYF. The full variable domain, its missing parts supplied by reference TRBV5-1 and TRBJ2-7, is KAGVTQTPRYLIKTRGQQVTLSCSPISGHRSVSWYQQTPGQGLQFLFEYFSETQRNKGNFPGRFSGRQFSNSRSEMNVSTLELGDSALYLCASRVSGVSYEQYFGPGTRLTVT.